This T cell receptor (beta chain) comes out of a study of spatial heterogeneity in lung cancer. Study at large: When available, follow-up PBMC samples taken a median of roughly two years after resection were sequenced. Study results and caveats: At resection, ubiquitous expanded tumor TCRs appeared in blood more than at follow-up.

Germline V gene data show CDR1 as SGHAT and CDR2 as FQNNGV. Losses at the gene ends were 3 bases for V and 5 bases for J; bases not matched to a gene: 6. The CDR3 extends over 14 amino acids. Time point noted: blood at routine non-recurrence follow-up after resection. Sequencing covered unsorted whole RNA taken from tumor, nontumor lung or frozen PBMC. In the library, each TCR cDNA molecule bore its own unique molecular identifier. TCRdb passed the 5' RACE reads through MiXCR, listing each CDR3 protein once. The sample contains more than 95,000 distinct CDR3 sequences, 9% to 15% of which appear only once. A few counts support this clonotype. Its antigen is currently unknown.

The sample in question was PBMCs, obtained at follow-up. The receptor comes from a male donor with early-stage non-small cell lung cancer. This chain joins TRBV11-2 and TRBJ1-2, with 7 positions matching TRBD1. The CDR3 nucleotides are TGTGCCAGCAGCTTGGGACAGCCTAGATATGGCTACACCTTC. Its protein product is CASSLGQPRYGYTF.